Detailed here is one TCR beta chain. J gave up 6 bases and V 5 bases, and 7 bases lay outside the gene matches. Germline V gene sequence: CDR1 SGHNT, CDR2 YENEEA. CDR3 length equals 14 residues. The sample is drawn from a study of T cell changes during pregnancy in multiple sclerosis. Data came from immunoSEQ multiplex PCR; TCRdb stores just in-frame clones and leaves some out. The sample has about 42,000 clones, approximately 96% seen once. V gene TRBV11-3 combines with J gene TRBJ2-1; 7 bases line up with TRBD2. The clonotype was recovered from a female donor with multiple sclerosis, enrolled in a pregnancy study. The specimen comprised peripheral blood, sampled in the second trimester of pregnancy. CDR3 sequence: CASSPREVSNEQFF. The CDR3 region has the DNA TGTGCCAGCAGCCCCCGGGAGGTTAGCAATGAGCAGTTCTTC. Based on the CDR3 plus reference TRBV11-3 and TRBJ2-1, the full variable domain is EAGVVQSPRYKIIEKKQPVAFWCNPISGHNTLYWYLQNLGQGPELLIRYENEEAVDDSQLPKDRFSAERLKGVDSTLKIQPAELGDSAVYLCASSPREVSNEQFFGPGTRLTVL.